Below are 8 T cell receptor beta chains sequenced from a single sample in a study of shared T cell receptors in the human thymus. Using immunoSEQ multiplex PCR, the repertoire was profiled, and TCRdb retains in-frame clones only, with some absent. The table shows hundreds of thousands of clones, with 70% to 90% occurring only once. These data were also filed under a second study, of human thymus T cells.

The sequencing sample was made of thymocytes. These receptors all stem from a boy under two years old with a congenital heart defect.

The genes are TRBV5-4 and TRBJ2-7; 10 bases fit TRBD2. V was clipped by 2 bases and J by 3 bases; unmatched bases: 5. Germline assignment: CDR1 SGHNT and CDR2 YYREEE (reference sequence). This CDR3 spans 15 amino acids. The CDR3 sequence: CASSLAGGTSYEQYF. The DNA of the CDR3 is TGTGCCAGCAGCTTAGCGGGAGGGACGAGCTACGAGCAGTACTTC.

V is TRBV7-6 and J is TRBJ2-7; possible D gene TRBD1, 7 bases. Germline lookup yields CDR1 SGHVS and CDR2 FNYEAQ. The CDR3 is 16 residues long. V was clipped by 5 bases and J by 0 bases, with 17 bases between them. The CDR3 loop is CASSPPGGDSSYEQYF. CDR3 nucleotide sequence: TGTGCCAGCAGCCCCCCCGGCGGGGACAGCTCCTACGAGCAGTACTTC.

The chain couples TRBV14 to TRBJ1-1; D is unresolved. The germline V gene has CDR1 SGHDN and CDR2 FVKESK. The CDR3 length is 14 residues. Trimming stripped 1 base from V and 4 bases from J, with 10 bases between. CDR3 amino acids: CASSQGALGTEAFF. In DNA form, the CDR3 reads TGTGCCAGCAGCCAAGGGGCGTTGGGCACTGAAGCTTTCTTT.

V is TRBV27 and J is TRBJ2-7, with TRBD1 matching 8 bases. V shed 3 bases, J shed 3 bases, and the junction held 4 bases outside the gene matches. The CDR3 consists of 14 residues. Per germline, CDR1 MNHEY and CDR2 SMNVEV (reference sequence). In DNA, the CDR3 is TGTGCCAGCAGTTTTAGACAGGGGCGCTACGAGCAGTACTTC. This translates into CASSFRQGRYEQYF.

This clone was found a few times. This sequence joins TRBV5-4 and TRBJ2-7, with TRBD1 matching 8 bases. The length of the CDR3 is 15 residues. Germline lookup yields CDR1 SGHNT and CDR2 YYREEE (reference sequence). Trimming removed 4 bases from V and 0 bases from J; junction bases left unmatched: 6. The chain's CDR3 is CASSQGQESSYEQYF. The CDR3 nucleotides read TGTGCCAGCAGCCAGGGACAGGAAAGCTCCTACGAGCAGTACTTC.

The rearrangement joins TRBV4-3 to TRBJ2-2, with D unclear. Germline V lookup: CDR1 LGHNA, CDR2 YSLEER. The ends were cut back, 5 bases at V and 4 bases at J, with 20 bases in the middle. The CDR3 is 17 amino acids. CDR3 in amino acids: CASSSSNPENGTGELFF. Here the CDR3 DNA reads TGCGCCAGCAGCTCCTCCAACCCAGAAAATGGCACCGGGGAGCTGTTTTTT.

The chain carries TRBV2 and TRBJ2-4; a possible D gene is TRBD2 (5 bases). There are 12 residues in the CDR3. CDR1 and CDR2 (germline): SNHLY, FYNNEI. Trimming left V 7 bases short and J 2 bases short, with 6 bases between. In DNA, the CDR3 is TGTGCCAGCACCGGGACCAAAAACATTCAGTACTTC. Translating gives CASTGTKNIQYF.

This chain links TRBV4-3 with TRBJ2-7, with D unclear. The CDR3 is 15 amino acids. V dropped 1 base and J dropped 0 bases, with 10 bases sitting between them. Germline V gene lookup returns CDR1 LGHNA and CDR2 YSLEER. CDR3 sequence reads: CASSQGLVPSYEQYF. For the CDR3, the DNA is TGCGCCAGCAGCCAAGGGCTAGTCCCCTCCTACGAGCAGTACTTC.